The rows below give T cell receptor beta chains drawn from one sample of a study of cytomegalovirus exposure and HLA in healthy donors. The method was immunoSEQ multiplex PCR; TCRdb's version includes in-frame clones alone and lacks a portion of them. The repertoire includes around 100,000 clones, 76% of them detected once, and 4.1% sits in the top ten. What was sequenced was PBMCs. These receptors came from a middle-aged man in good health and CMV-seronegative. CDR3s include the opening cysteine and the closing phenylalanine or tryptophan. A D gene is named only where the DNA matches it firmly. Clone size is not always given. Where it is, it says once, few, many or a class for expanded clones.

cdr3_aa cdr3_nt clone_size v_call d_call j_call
CATSRERAGGQETQYF TGTGCCACCAGCAGAGAACGAGCGGGGGGGCAAGAGACCCAGTACTTC . TRBV15 TRBD2 TRBJ2-5
CASSHLGATNEKLFF TGTGCCAGCAGCCATCTCGGGGCAACTAATGAAAAACTGTTTTTT . TRBV11-2 . TRBJ1-4
CASSQNREGANYGYTF TGCGCCAGCAGCCAGAACAGGGAGGGAGCTAACTATGGCTACACCTTC . TRBV23-1 . TRBJ1-2
CASKLQGSEEKLFF TGTGCCAGCAAACTACAGGGGTCGGAAGAAAAACTGTTTTTT . TRBV27 TRBD1 TRBJ1-4
CATSRETGVGYTF TGTGCCACCAGCAGAGAGACAGGGGTCGGCTACACCTTC . TRBV15 TRBD1 TRBJ1-2
CASSLKAGLNTEAFF TGTGCCAGCAGCTTAAAAGCAGGATTGAACACTGAAGCTTTCTTT . TRBV7-2 . TRBJ1-1
CASSLEPHGETQYF TGTGCCAGCAGCTTAGAGCCTCATGGAGAGACCCAGTACTTC few TRBV5-4 . TRBJ2-5
CASSPTGIAEAFF TGTGCCAGCAGTCCTACAGGTATAGCTGAAGCTTTCTTT . TRBV6-5 . TRBJ1-1
CASSQVESGVYEQYF TGCGCCAGCAGCCAAGTTGAGAGCGGCGTCTACGAGCAGTACTTC few TRBV4-1 . TRBJ2-7
CASRTGGDLNTEAFF TGTGCCAGCAGAACAGGGGGGGATCTGAACACTGAAGCTTTCTTT . TRBV5-4 TRBD1 TRBJ1-1
CASSISFNEQFF TGTGCCAGCAGTATTTCCTTCAATGAGCAGTTCTTC few TRBV7-9 . TRBJ2-1
CASSLLTTGSGYTF TGTGCCAGCAGCTTGCTCACGACAGGGAGTGGCTACACCTTC . TRBV5-5 TRBD1 TRBJ1-2
CASSTTGVDSPLHF TGTGCCAGCAGTACGACAGGGGTCGATTCACCCCTCCACTTT . TRBV6-1 TRBD1 TRBJ1-6
CASRAREATNEKLFF TGTGCCAGCAGAGCAAGAGAGGCAACTAATGAAAAACTGTTTTTT . TRBV18 . TRBJ1-4
CASSLEGASNYGYTF TGTGCCAGCAGCTTAGAGGGCGCGAGCAACTATGGCTACACCTTC few TRBV11-2 . TRBJ1-2
CASSLSRTEGADTQYF TGCGCCAGCAGCTTGAGTCGTACAGAGGGCGCAGATACGCAGTATTTT . TRBV5-1 . TRBJ2-3
CASSSSTGVSAFF TGTGCCAGCAGTTCGTCAACAGGGGTCTCGGCTTTCTTT . TRBV6-5 TRBD1 TRBJ1-1